The 22 T cell receptor beta chains given below trace back to one sample, sequenced in a study of T-cell reconstitution after alpha-beta-depleted transplantation in children. Preparation of the TCRbeta library was carried out with unique molecular identifiers. TCRdb called the PCR reads again in MiXCR, with one record for every CDR3 protein. The sample lists 100,000 to 120,000 distinct CDR3 sequences; around 10% were seen once. The specimen comprised PBMCs from the stem cell graft donor, sampled from the stem cell graft. The receptors derive from a human donor who donated a stem cell graft to a child with acute lymphoblastic leukemia.

This clonotype was counted between two and nine times. V gene TRBV12-3 or TRBV12-4 combines with J gene TRBJ2-7; 9 bases align to TRBD1. This CDR3 has 13 residues. With 5 bases clipped from V and 4 bases from J, the junction kept 3 bases outside the gene matches. In nucleotides, the CDR3 is TGTGCCAGCAGTGGGGACAGGGTTTACGAGCAGTACTTC. Residues: CASSGDRVYEQYF.

This clonotype was seen ten or more times. This chain joins TRBV27 and TRBJ1-5; D is perhaps TRBD1 (5 bases). The germline V gene encodes CDR1 MNHEY and CDR2 SMNVEV (reference sequence). The V end lost 2 bases, the J end lost 6 bases, and 17 bases lay between the germline ends. The CDR3 totals 16 residues. The CDR3 coding sequence is TGTGCCAGCAGTTTACCGCCTTTGGGGGAGCCTCAGCCCCAGCATTTT. As protein: CASSLPPLGEPQPQHF.

This clonotype was recorded many times. The chain recombines TRBV6-5 with TRBJ2-7, with TRBD1 matching 8 bases. The V gene's germline CDR1 is MNHEY and CDR2 SVGAGI. J gave up 3 bases and V 6 bases, and 7 bases lay outside the gene matches. This CDR3 has 14 amino acids. CDR3 DNA sequence: TGTGCCAGCAGCCGAGGGACAGGAAACTACGAGCAGTACTTC. This codes for CASSRGTGNYEQYF.

This sequence joins TRBV9 and TRBJ2-7, with a tentative D call TRBD1 (6 bases). The germline V and J ends were trimmed by 3 bases and 0 bases, with 7 bases remaining between them. The CDR3 has 13 residues. The germline gives CDR1 SGDLS, CDR2 YYNGEE. CDR3 nucleotide sequence: TGTGCCAGCAGCGGGGACAACTCCTACGAGCAGTACTTC. Translating gives CASSGDNSYEQYF. The full variable domain, rest sourced from reference TRBV9 and TRBJ2-7, is DSGVTQTPKHLITATGQRVTLRCSPRSGDLSVYWYQQSLDQGLQFLIQYYNGEERAKGNILERFSAQQFPDLHSELNLSSLELGDSALYFCASSGDNSYEQYFGPGTRLTVT.

This clonotype has at least ten counts. The chain has TRBV7-9 and TRBJ2-2; 8 nucleotides agree with TRBD1. Unmatched junction bases numbered 9, after V lost 4 bases and J lost 5 bases. The CDR3 sequence is 16 residues long. Germline CDR1 SEHNR, CDR2 FQNEAQ (reference sequence). The CDR3 spells CASSYGQGFTTGELFF. DNA for the CDR3: TGTGCCAGCAGCTACGGACAGGGCTTCACTACCGGGGAGCTGTTTTTT.

The sample holds many counts of this clonotype. This chain links TRBV20-1 with TRBJ1-1, with TRBD1 matching 7 bases. The CDR3 has 14 residues. With 3 bases clipped from V and 4 bases from J, the junction kept 8 bases outside the gene matches. Per germline, CDR1 DFQATT and CDR2 SNEGSKA (reference sequence). The chain's CDR3 is CSASSYRGATEAFF. CDR3 DNA: TGCAGTGCTAGTTCTTACAGGGGAGCCACTGAAGCTTTCTTT.

At least ten counts were recorded for this clonotype. The CDR3 spells CASSALTGAEAFF. As DNA, the CDR3 is TGTGCCAGCAGTGCTCTGACAGGAGCTGAAGCTTTCTTT. The chain carries TRBV25-1 and TRBJ1-1; D perhaps matches TRBD1 (6 bases). V was shortened by 4 bases and J by 6 bases, with 12 bases between the two germline ends. This CDR3 is built from 13 residues. Per the germline V gene, CDR1 is MGHDK and CDR2 is SYGVNS.

This clonotype was observed at least ten times. This chain uses TRBV7-9 with TRBJ2-5; D gene uncertain. CDR1 is SEHNR and CDR2 is FQNEAQ in the germline V gene (reference sequence). This CDR3 has 14 residues. V lost 0 bases and J 5 bases, leaving 10 bases between the germline ends. The CDR3 region is CASSLAGARETQYF. In DNA form, the CDR3 reads TGTGCCAGCAGCTTAGCGGGTGCCAGGGAGACCCAGTACTTC.

On this clonotype: Being one base from a much bigger clone, this may be a read error. The rearrangement uses TRBV3-1 and TRBJ2-4; 9 nucleotides align to TRBD2. The CDR3 covers 19 residues. In germline, CDR1 is LGHDT, CDR2 YNNKEL (reference sequence). The CDR3 DNA reads as TGTGCCTGCAGCCAAGATTCTAGCGGGGCCACTTCGGCCAAAAACATTCAGTACTTC. Protein product: CACSQDSSGATSAKNIQYF.

Only a few counts were recorded for this clonotype. The CDR3 nucleotides read TGTGCCAGCAGGGTTAGGGGACAGGGCTACAATGAGCAGTTCTTC. Its protein is CASRVRGQGYNEQFF. The chain employs TRBV6-2 or TRBV6-3 and TRBJ2-1, with 9 bases matching TRBD1. The CDR3 covers 15 residues. V was pared by 6 bases and J by 3 bases, with 6 bases of the junction left unmatched. Germline loops: CDR1 MNHEY, CDR2 SVGEGT.

Many counts were recorded for this clonotype. This chain uses TRBV2 with TRBJ2-2, with D possibly being TRBD1 (5 bases). The CDR3 runs to 15 residues. The germline gives CDR1 SNHLY, CDR2 FYNNEI. Deletions cut 2 bases from V and 5 bases from J, with 12 bases between. The CDR3 reads CASSESPGKTGELFF. DNA of the CDR3: TGTGCCAGCAGTGAATCCCCAGGGAAAACCGGGGAGCTGTTTTTT.

This clonotype was seen ten or more times. The chain links TRBV20-1 to TRBJ2-5; D may match TRBD1 or TRBD2 (5 bases each). V lost 0 bases to trimming and J lost 0 bases, with 17 bases between them. The CDR3 loop spans 17 amino acids. CDR1 and CDR2 (germline): DFQATT, SNEGSKA (reference sequence). This CDR3 reads CSAREGVGALYQETQYF. The CDR3 bases are TGCAGTGCTAGAGAAGGGGTCGGGGCCTTGTACCAAGAGACCCAGTACTTC.

Many counts were recorded for this clonotype. The V and J genes are TRBV15 and TRBJ1-1; no clear D gene. Between the trimmed V and J ends, which lost 0 bases and 5 bases, there was a span of 10 bases. From germline, CDR1 is LNHNV and CDR2 YYDKDF (reference sequence). The CDR3 runs 14 residues. CDR3 protein: CATSRDLRVTEAFF. The CDR3 region has the DNA TGTGCCACCAGCAGAGATCTTCGGGTAACTGAAGCTTTCTTT.

This clonotype was found many times. The chain has TRBV7-2 and TRBJ2-7; 9 bases match TRBD1. CDR1 is SGHTA and CDR2 is FQGNSA in the germline V gene. The CDR3 sequence is 14 residues long. With 5 bases clipped from V and 5 bases from J, the junction kept 7 bases outside the gene matches. Written as DNA, the CDR3 is TGTGCCAGCAGCCCCAAAACAGGGGGCGACGAGCAGTACTTC. Translation: CASSPKTGGDEQYF.

This clonotype came up many times. The chain joins TRBV5-1 to TRBJ2-1, with 13 bases matching TRBD2. This CDR3 contains 15 residues. Looked up from germline, CDR1 is SGHRS and CDR2 is YFSETQ. With 4 bases clipped from V and 8 bases from J, the junction kept 6 bases outside the gene matches. DNA of the CDR3: TGCGCCAGCAGCCCCGGGACTAGCGGGGTGGATGAGCAGTTCTTC. Protein sequence: CASSPGTSGVDEQFF.

This clonotype was observed at least ten times. The gene calls are TRBV12-3 or TRBV12-4 and TRBJ1-3; D remains unclear. The length of the CDR3 is 13 residues. Trimming removed 4 bases from V and 5 bases from J, with 9 bases in between. The CDR3 sequence: CASSSGSRNTIYF. The CDR3 coding sequence is TGTGCCAGCAGTTCAGGATCACGAAACACCATATATTTT.

The sample holds many counts of this clonotype. The chain uses TRBV20-1 and TRBJ2-2; no firm D call. CDR3 length equals 14 residues. The V end was cut by 0 bases, the J end by 0 bases, with 5 bases between. The germline CDR1 and CDR2 sequences are DFQATT and SNEGSKA (reference sequence). This CDR3 reads CSARETSNTGELFF. CDR3 coding DNA: TGCAGTGCTAGAGAGACTTCGAACACCGGGGAGCTGTTTTTT.

This clonotype was detected ten times or more. The rearrangement joins TRBV3-1 to TRBJ2-3, with TRBD2 matching over 10 bases. Germline V CDR1 and CDR2: LGHDT, YNNKEL (reference sequence). The CDR3 has 17 residues. V shed 3 bases, J shed 2 bases, and the junction held 8 bases outside the gene matches. CDR3 residues: CASSQRVAGGATDTQYF. As DNA, the CDR3 is TGTGCCAGCAGCCAGCGGGTAGCGGGGGGCGCCACAGATACGCAGTATTTT.

There are many counts of this clonotype. The chain employs TRBV7-2 and TRBJ1-6; maybe TRBD1 (5 bases). The germline V gene has CDR1 SGHTA and CDR2 FQGNSA. There are 15 residues in the CDR3. Trimming removed 5 bases from V and 11 bases from J, with 19 bases in between. The CDR3 bases are TGTGCCAGCAGCGCCACGGGACTCAACCTAACACCCCTCCACTTT. It is translated as CASSATGLNLTPLHF.

The J gene is TRBJ2-2, the V gene TRBV11-2; D gene uncertain. Trimming removed 2 bases from V and 0 bases from J, with 4 bases in between. The germline V gene has CDR1 SGHAT and CDR2 FQNNGV. The CDR3 sequence is 14 residues long. CDR3 in DNA: TGTGCCAGCAGCTTATTTACGAACACCGGGGAGCTGTTTTTT. Residues: CASSLFTNTGELFF.

This clonotype was counted many times. The rearrangement joins TRBV7-3 to TRBJ2-1, with 8 positions matching TRBD2. V shed 2 bases, J shed 9 bases, and the junction held 9 bases outside the gene matches. There are 15 residues in the CDR3. Germline V CDR1 and CDR2: SGHTA, FQGTGA. The CDR3 bases are TGTGCCAGCAGCTTAGTTAGCGGGATGCGAGGTGAGCAGTTCTTC. It yields the protein CASSLVSGMRGEQFF.

The table lists this clonotype with many counts. The chain combines TRBV12-3 or TRBV12-4 with TRBJ2-6; the D gene is possibly TRBD1 (5 bases). The CDR3 extends over 15 amino acids. V lost 6 bases, J lost 1 base, and 10 bases lay in between. CDR3 nucleotides: TGTGCCAGCAGCCCTAGACAGTCTGGGGCCAACGTCCTGACTTTC. This encodes CASSPRQSGANVLTF.